Listed here are 16 T cell receptor beta chains from one sample, sequenced in a study of patients and donors after allogeneic stem cell transplantation. TCRdb reprocessed the RT-PCR reads with MiXCR, giving one entry per CDR3 protein. The profile shows over 400,000 distinct CDR3 sequences, roughly 16% of them singletons. Sequencing was done on a sample of blood, either unsorted or a sorted T cell fraction (not recorded which). Every receptor here comes from a human donor who was either an allogeneic HSCT recipient or a stem cell or donor lymphocyte infusion donor (not recorded which). It is not recorded whose cells these are; they may come from a transplant donor.

The V call is TRBV6-2 or TRBV6-3, the J call TRBJ1-3; D not resolved. Trimming removed 6 bases at V and 0 bases at J, with 6 bases between. This CDR3 has 13 residues. Germline CDR1 and CDR2: MNHEY and SVGEGT. In DNA form, the CDR3 reads TGTGCCAGCAGGGAGAGCTCTGGAAACACCATATATTTT. Translating it yields CASRESSGNTIYF.

The chain employs TRBV6-1 and TRBJ2-5; D is perhaps TRBD2 (6 bases). Trimming took off 4 bases at V and 0 bases at J, with 6 bases between the two ends. Germline V gives CDR1 MNHNS, CDR2 SASEGT. The CDR3 has 13 amino acids. CDR3 nucleotides: TGTGCCAGCAGTGGGGACTACCAAGAGACCCAGTACTTC. It encodes CASSGDYQETQYF.

This clonotype was detected ten times or more. The rearrangement uses TRBV29-1 and TRBJ2-3; no reliable D call. CDR1 SQVTM and CDR2 ANQGSEA come from the germline V gene. Trimming cost V 1 base and J 2 bases, with 7 bases left between them. The length of the CDR3 is 13 residues. For the CDR3, the DNA is TGCAGCGTTGAAGGTCTAGACACAGATACGCAGTATTTT. It encodes CSVEGLDTDTQYF.

This clonotype was found a few times. The V and J genes are TRBV12-3 or TRBV12-4 and TRBJ1-1, with TRBD1 matching over 7 bases. After removal of 3 bases from V and 9 bases from J, the junction contained 13 bases not matched to a gene. The CDR3 is 15 amino acids. CDR3 DNA sequence: TGTGCCAGCAGTTTGCCCCCCATCGACAGGGTCAAAGCTTTCTTT. As protein: CASSLPPIDRVKAFF.

There are a few counts of this clonotype. The chain employs TRBV12-3 or TRBV12-4 and TRBJ1-2; D may be TRBD1 (6 bases). The CDR3 is made up of 13 amino acids. V lost 3 bases to trimming and J lost 8 bases, with 13 bases between them. The CDR3 nucleotides read TGTGCCAGCAGTTTTTCAGGGGCGCAAGGCTACACCTTC. It codes for CASSFSGAQGYTF.

This clonotype was observed at least ten times. The V call is TRBV12-3 or TRBV12-4, the J call TRBJ2-7; possibly TRBD2 for D (5 bases). Deletions cut 3 bases from V and 6 bases from J, with 15 bases between. This CDR3 region has 14 residues. CDR3 bases: TGTGCCAGCAGTTTCGGGCATACCCGGGGCGAGCAGTACTTC. Encoded protein: CASSFGHTRGEQYF.

The chain employs TRBV5-4 and TRBJ2-5; 7 nucleotides align to TRBD1. Germline V CDR1 and CDR2: SGHNT, YYREEE (reference sequence). The CDR3 runs to 15 residues. Unmatched junction bases numbered 7, after V lost 4 bases and J lost 1 base. The CDR3 nucleotides are TGTGCCAGCAGCCCATGGACAGGAGGCCAAGAGACCCAGTACTTC. This encodes CASSPWTGGQETQYF. Combining the CDR3 with reference TRBV5-4 and TRBJ2-5 gives the whole variable domain ETGVTQSPTHLIKTRGQQVTLRCSSQSGHNTVSWYQQALGQGPQFIFQYYREEENGRGNFPPRFSGLQFPNYSSELNVNALELDDSALYLCASSPWTGGQETQYFGPGTRLLVL.

This clonotype was counted once. This chain joins TRBV20-1 and TRBJ2-1; 8 bases match TRBD2. J was trimmed by 7 bases and V by 6 bases; bases with no gene match: 8. Looked up from germline, CDR1 is DFQATT and CDR2 is SNEGSKA (reference sequence). The CDR3 has 13 amino acids. The CDR3 sequence is CSAPGTSRNEQFF. DNA for the CDR3: TGCAGTGCCCCCGGGACTAGTAGGAATGAGCAGTTCTTC.

This clonotype turned up a few times. V gene TRBV6-1 combines with J gene TRBJ2-2; perhaps TRBD1 as D (6 bases). This CDR3 has 16 residues. In germline, CDR1 is MNHNS, CDR2 SASEGT. The V end was cut by 8 bases, the J end by 1 base, with 17 bases between. CDR3: CASLPPGAGNTGELFF. DNA of the CDR3: TGTGCCAGCCTTCCACCAGGGGCAGGGAACACCGGGGAGCTGTTTTTT.

This clonotype was seen a handful of times. J is TRBJ2-7 and V is TRBV19, with 7 bases aligning to TRBD2. CDR3 length: 15 amino acids. Germline CDR1 is LNHDA and CDR2 is SQIVND (reference sequence). Unmatched junction bases numbered 8, after V lost 1 base and J lost 5 bases. The CDR3 DNA sequence: TGTGCCAGTAGTATAGCGGGGGGACCCTCGCACGAGCAGTACTTC. This translates into CASSIAGGPSHEQYF.

The gene calls are TRBV20-1 and TRBJ1-2; D might be TRBD1 (5 bases). The CDR3 is 13 amino acids. V lost 0 bases and J 7 bases, leaving 12 bases between the germline ends. CDR1 and CDR2 from the germline V gene are DFQATT and SNEGSKA (reference sequence). For the CDR3, the DNA is TGCAGTGCTAGAGATCTCCAGGGATTTGGCTACACCTTC. It encodes CSARDLQGFGYTF.

This clonotype showed up many times. The V gene is TRBV5-1, the J gene TRBJ1-1; no definite D call. The V and J ends lost 5 bases and 4 bases respectively, with 12 bases between them. The CDR3 is made up of 13 amino acids. CDR1 and CDR2 (germline): SGHRS, YFSETQ. CDR3 sequence (DNA): TGCGCCAGCAGGGAGGCCCCGATCACTGAAGCTTTCTTT. It codes for CASREAPITEAFF. Full variable domain (rest looked up from reference TRBV5-1 and TRBJ1-1): KAGVTQTPRYLIKTRGQQVTLSCSPISGHRSVSWYQQTPGQGLQFLFEYFSETQRNKGNFPGRFSGRQFSNSRSEMNVSTLELGDSALYLCASREAPITEAFFGQGTRLTVV.

This clonotype has more than one count but fewer than ten. V and J are TRBV4-1 and TRBJ2-1; D not certain. From germline, CDR1 is MGHRA and CDR2 YSYEKL. This CDR3 comprises 14 residues. Trimming removed 4 bases from V and 9 bases from J, with 16 bases in between. In DNA form, the CDR3 reads TGCGCCAGCAGCCTAGAGGCGGTCGGACCTGAGCAGTTCTTC. This sequence encodes CASSLEAVGPEQFF.

This clonotype occurred many times. The chain is built from TRBV29-1 and TRBJ1-2; 9 bases match TRBD1. With V trimmed by 7 bases and J by 7 bases, 4 bases remained unmatched. The CDR3 runs 11 residues. CDR1 is SQVTM, CDR2 ANQGSEA, per germline. This CDR3 reads CSGGQGGGYTF. In DNA form, the CDR3 reads TGCAGCGGGGGACAGGGAGGTGGCTACACCTTC.

The table lists this clonotype with many counts. The V gene is TRBV19, the J gene TRBJ2-7; possible D gene TRBD1, 7 bases. The germline gives CDR1 LNHDA, CDR2 SQIVND (reference sequence). CDR3 length: 15 residues. The V end lost 3 bases, the J end lost 2 bases, and 14 bases lay between the germline ends. The CDR3 reads CASSISSGGTYEQYF. CDR3 sequence (DNA): TGTGCCAGTAGTATCTCCTCAGGGGGGACCTACGAGCAGTACTTC.

The chain couples TRBV28 to TRBJ2-7; D gene uncertain. The CDR3 is made up of 14 amino acids. The V gene lost 5 bases and the J gene lost 7 bases, with 18 bases spanning the gap. CDR1 is MDHEN and CDR2 is SYDVKM in the germline V gene. CDR3 residues: CASSPPVLGVEQYF. CDR3 DNA: TGTGCCAGCAGTCCCCCTGTTCTTGGAGTGGAGCAGTACTTC.